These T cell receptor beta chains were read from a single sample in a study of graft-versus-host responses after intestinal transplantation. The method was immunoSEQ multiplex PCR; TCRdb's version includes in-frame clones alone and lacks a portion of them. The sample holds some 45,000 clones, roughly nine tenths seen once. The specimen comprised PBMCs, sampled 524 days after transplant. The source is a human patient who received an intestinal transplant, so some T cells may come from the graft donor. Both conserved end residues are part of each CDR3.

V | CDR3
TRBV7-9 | CASSPLSGEQYF
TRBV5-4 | CASSLSPIDSYEQYF
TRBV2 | CASSLGQTNLDEQYF
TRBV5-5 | CASSYGQLSYEQYF
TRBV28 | CASSLPGGNTEAFF
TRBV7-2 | CASSFESNQPQHF
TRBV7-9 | CASSLVAPGFGSYNEQFF
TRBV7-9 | CASSLIGVAYEQYF
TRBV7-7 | CASSPGLNTEAFF
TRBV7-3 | CASSLNSGGQAFF
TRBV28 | CASSFPGGVEQFF
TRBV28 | CASSFIGREDTIYF
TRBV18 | CASSSDAGTDTQYF
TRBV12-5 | CASESPYNEQFF
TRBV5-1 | CASSLEGGADNSPLHF
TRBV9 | CASSVGGTDTQYF
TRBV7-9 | CASRAGTGMGNEQFF
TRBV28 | CASSLRGYGYTF
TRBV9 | CASSVADSGRAPYEQYF
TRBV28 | CASFGIPSYEQYF
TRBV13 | CASSFRDSRSGNTIYF
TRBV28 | CASSPPGGTVSGNTIYF
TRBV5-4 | CASSLGQGRYEQYF
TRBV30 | CAWSLLAGVRYEQYF
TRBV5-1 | CASSLADSLRSYEQYF
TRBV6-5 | CASSYETSGSYEQYF
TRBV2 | CASGDYNEQFF